This TCR beta chain was recovered during a study of CD8 T cells in ankylosing spondylitis. A note on this clonotype: The antigen is unknown.

TCRdb used MiXCR to reprocess the 5' RACE reads, holding one entry per CDR3 protein. The sample consists of about 320,000 distinct CDR3 sequences, approximately 10% of them appearing once. General study results and limits: Some motif variants had been reported before (in reactive arthritis synovial fluid and blood).

J was trimmed by 5 bases and V by 1 base; bases with no gene match: 6. CDR3 length: 16 amino acids. Germline CDR1 is DFQATT and CDR2 is SNEGSKA (reference sequence). This rearrangement joins TRBV20-1 to TRBJ2-5; 14 nucleotides line up with TRBD2. Sequenced input: blood, either unsorted or a sorted T cell fraction (not recorded which). This TCR came from a female donor with ankylosing spondylitis or in good health (not recorded which). This CDR3 reads CSARVGTSGSGETQYF. In nucleotides, the CDR3 is TGCAGTGCTAGAGTCGGGACTAGCGGGAGCGGGGAGACCCAGTACTTC.